Listed below are T cell receptor beta chains from one sample, sequenced in a study of Graves' ophthalmopathy and Graves' hyperthyroidism. TCRdb redid the calling of the multiplex PCR reads with MiXCR, one entry per CDR3 protein. The sample lists 740,000 or so distinct CDR3 sequences, 35% to 50% occurring once. The material sequenced was peripheral blood. These TCRs come from an adult man with Graves' ophthalmopathy. The CDR3 runs from the conserved cysteine through the conserved F or W. A D gene is named only where the DNA matches it firmly. A row's size may be missing; if present it is once, few, many or a size class.

.,.,TRBV20-1,TRBJ1-5,CSARDRGSGNQPQHF,TGCAGTGCTAGAGATCGAGGGAGCGGCAATCAGCCCCAGCATTTT
many,.,TRBV7-3,TRBJ1-2,CASSLDGAYGYTF,TGTGCCAGCAGCTTGGATGGGGCCTATGGCTACACCTTC
.,TRBD1,TRBV20-1,TRBJ2-7,CSASRGTGTYEQYF,TGCAGTGCCTCCCGTGGGACAGGGACCTACGAGCAGTACTTC
many,TRBD1,TRBV2,TRBJ2-5,CASTGQVTQETQYF,TGTGCCAGCACAGGACAGGTGACACAAGAGACCCAGTACTTC
.,.,TRBV7-2,TRBJ2-7,CASSGQAQIVRQYF,TGTGCCAGCAGCGGACAAGCTCAAATCGTACGGCAGTACTTC
many,.,TRBV10-3,TRBJ1-5,CASSEHLNQPQHF,TGTGCCAGCAGTGAACACCTCAATCAGCCCCAGCATTTT
few,.,TRBV6-4,TRBJ2-2,CASSPSGKMMNTGELFF,TGTGCCAGCAGTCCGTCGGGAAAGATGATGAACACCGGGGAGCTGTTTTTT
.,.,TRBV7-2,TRBJ1-3,CASTDGQGNTIYF,TGTGCCAGCACCGACGGACAGGGAAACACCATATATTTT
few,.,TRBV11-1,TRBJ2-2,CASSSQNTGELFF,TGTGCCAGCAGCTCGCAAAACACCGGGGAGCTGTTTTTT
many,.,TRBV29-1,TRBJ1-1,CSETVSQIMNTEAFF,TGCAGCGAAACGGTGTCACAAATAATGAACACTGAAGCTTTCTTT
few,.,TRBV20-1,TRBJ1-6,CSAPGLSSYNSPLHF,TGCAGTGCCCCTGGACTGAGCTCCTATAATTCACCCCTCCACTTT
.,TRBD1,TRBV12-3/TRBV12-4,TRBJ2-5,CASSPATGDETQYF,TGTGCCAGCTCACCTGCGACAGGGGACGAGACCCAGTACTTC
.,TRBD1,TRBV10-3,TRBJ1-2,CAISEGDRANGYGYTF,TGTGCCATCAGTGAGGGGGACAGGGCCAACGGCTATGGCTACACCTTC
.,.,TRBV25-1,TRBJ2-2,CAWMLVAAGELFF,TGTGCCTGGATGTTAGTAGCGGCCGGGGAGCTGTTTTTT
many,.,TRBV10-3,TRBJ2-5,CASSYETRETQYF,TGTGCCAGCAGTTACGAGACTAGAGAGACCCAGTACTTC
many,.,TRBV7-9,TRBJ2-5,CASSLGGYQETQYF,TGTGCCAGCAGCTTAGGGGGGTACCAAGAGACCCAGTACTTC
.,TRBD1,TRBV10-1,TRBJ1-1,CASRTRTGGTEAFF,TGTGCCAGCAGAACCAGGACAGGGGGCACTGAAGCTTTCTTT
.,TRBD1,TRBV29-1,TRBJ2-5,CSAGTGGGIETQYF,TGCAGCGCAGGGACAGGGGGAGGTATAGAGACCCAGTACTTC
many,.,TRBV10-2,TRBJ1-1,CASTAENTEAFF,TGCGCCAGCACTGCAGAGAACACTGAAGCTTTCTTT
once,.,TRBV7-9,TRBJ1-1,CASSIIQGETEAFF,TGTGCCAGCAGCATAATACAGGGAGAGACTGAAGCTTTCTTT
.,.,TRBV7-8,TRBJ1-2,CASSPLAPRQDLGYGYTF,TGTGCCAGCAGTCCGTTAGCCCCCCGACAGGACCTGGGCTATGGCTACACCTTC
few,.,TRBV19,TRBJ2-7,CASSIPEKAYEQYF,TGTGCCAGTAGTATCCCAGAGAAAGCCTACGAGCAGTACTTC
many,.,TRBV7-9,TRBJ1-6,CASSADVNSPLHF,TGTGCCAGCAGCGCGGACGTAAATTCACCCCTCCACTTT
many,.,TRBV24-1,TRBJ2-7,CATLAGWGKQYF,TGTGCCACCCTCGCGGGTTGGGGCAAGCAGTACTTC
.,TRBD1,TRBV15,TRBJ1-4,CATSKGSGGGKLFF,TGTGCCACCAGCAAAGGGTCAGGGGGAGGAAAACTGTTTTTT
once,.,TRBV10-3,TRBJ1-1,CASSYGENLNTEAFF,TGTGCCAGCAGTTACGGGGAGAACCTGAACACTGAAGCTTTCTTT
.,.,TRBV12-3/TRBV12-4,TRBJ1-1,CASSFGQIMNTEAFF,TGTGCCAGCAGTTTCGGCCAGATCATGAACACTGAAGCTTTCTTT
.,TRBD1,TRBV25-1,TRBJ1-4,CASSQDGTATNEKLFF,TGTGCCAGCAGCCAAGACGGGACAGCAACTAATGAAAAACTGTTTTTT
few,.,TRBV7-9,TRBJ2-5,CASSSSVTKETQYF,TGTGCCAGCAGCTCCTCGGTGACAAAAGAGACCCAGTACTTC
few,.,TRBV20-1,TRBJ1-1,CSAREPGSTEAFF,TGCAGTGCTAGAGAACCAGGGAGCACTGAAGCTTTCTTT
many,TRBD1,TRBV19,TRBJ2-7,CASSWGTGNYEQYF,TGTGCCAGTAGTTGGGGGACAGGGAACTACGAGCAGTACTTC
.,.,TRBV28,TRBJ1-5,CASSWTLGKQPQHF,TGTGCCAGCAGCTGGACACTTGGGAAACAGCCCCAGCATTTT
.,.,TRBV10-3,TRBJ1-1,CASTAYGDEAFF,TGTGCCAGCACCGCCTACGGTGATGAAGCTTTCTTT
many,TRBD2,TRBV5-1,TRBJ2-7,CASSSRGRYGDEQYF,TGCGCCAGCAGTTCGCGGGGGAGATACGGCGACGAGCAGTACTTC
.,.,TRBV7-9,TRBJ2-6,CASSYSKAGAASVLTF,TGTGCCAGCAGTTACTCGAAGGCGGGGGCGGCCAGCGTCCTGACTTTC
many,.,TRBV25-1,TRBJ1-2,CASSEQQAAYGYTF,TGTGCCAGCAGTGAACAACAGGCCGCCTATGGCTACACCTTC
.,.,TRBV20-1,TRBJ1-5,CSARGKGPGNQPQHF,TGCAGTGCTAGAGGGAAGGGGCCAGGCAATCAGCCCCAGCATTTT
.,.,TRBV6-1,TRBJ1-1,CASSYNGAGLAEAFF,TGTGCCAGCAGTTACAACGGGGCGGGGCTGGCTGAAGCTTTCTTT
many,TRBD1,TRBV29-1,TRBJ2-7,CSVEEGAGGTYEQYF,TGCAGCGTTGAAGAAGGCGCAGGGGGTACCTACGAGCAGTACTTC
few,.,TRBV7-9,TRBJ2-2,CASSLTANRGELFF,TGTGCCAGCAGTTTAACCGCGAACAGGGGGGAGCTGTTTTTT
.,TRBD1,TRBV19,TRBJ1-6,CASSLQGQPNSPLHF,TGTGCCAGTAGTTTACAGGGACAGCCAAATTCACCCCTCCACTTT
.,.,TRBV20-1,TRBJ2-7,CSARTEALGEQYF,TGCAGTGCTCGGACGGAGGCACTGGGGGAGCAGTACTTC
.,TRBD2,TRBV12-3/TRBV12-4,TRBJ2-7,CASSPSTSGVYEQYF,TGTGCCAGCAGCCCATCGACTAGCGGCGTCTACGAGCAGTACTTC
.,TRBD1,TRBV12-3/TRBV12-4,TRBJ1-5,CASSYHRPGQGNQPQHF,TGTGCCAGCAGTTACCACCGTCCGGGACAGGGGAATCAGCCCCAGCATTTT
.,TRBD2,TRBV20-1,TRBJ2-5,CSAWTSGVQETQYF,TGCAGTGCGTGGACTAGCGGGGTTCAAGAGACCCAGTACTTC
.,.,TRBV20-1,TRBJ2-5,CSARDVNQETQYF,TGCAGTGCTAGAGACGTGAATCAAGAGACCCAGTACTTC
once,.,TRBV7-2,TRBJ1-1,CASRGAGRAEAFF,TGTGCCAGCAGAGGGGCAGGGAGGGCAGAAGCTTTCTTT
few,.,TRBV2,TRBJ2-7,CASTARLVSKNYEQYF,TGTGCCAGCACTGCAAGACTAGTTTCAAAAAACTACGAGCAGTACTTC
.,.,TRBV7-9,TRBJ2-5,CASSRGGPQETQYF,TGTGCCAGCAGTAGAGGCGGACCCCAAGAGACCCAGTACTTC
few,.,TRBV19,TRBJ1-1,CASSTISKRTEAFF,TGTGCCAGTAGTACGATAAGTAAGAGGACTGAAGCTTTCTTT
few,.,TRBV19,TRBJ2-5,CASSIIPTSLETQYF,TGTGCCAGTAGTATAATCCCTACGAGTTTGGAGACCCAGTACTTC
few,TRBD2,TRBV7-9,TRBJ2-2,CASTARSGGWNTGELFF,TGTGCCAGCACGGCCAGGAGCGGGGGGTGGAACACCGGGGAGCTGTTTTTT
.,TRBD1,TRBV7-4,TRBJ1-2,CAIETGVHGYTF,TGTGCCATCGAAACAGGGGTCCATGGCTACACCTTC
.,TRBD1,TRBV7-2,TRBJ1-6,CASSPTGVRSPLHF,TGTGCCAGCAGTCCAACAGGGGTGCGTTCACCCCTCCACTTT
many,TRBD1,TRBV7-3,TRBJ1-2,CASSSGQGAVYGYTF,TGTGCCAGCAGCTCAGGACAGGGGGCGGTCTATGGCTACACCTTC
.,.,TRBV9,TRBJ1-6,CASTVGSWGSPLHF,TGTGCCAGCACCGTGGGATCTTGGGGTTCACCCCTCCACTTT